The T cell receptor beta chain under discussion was sequenced for a study of T cells in localized non-small cell lung cancer (dated by TCRdb to 2019 to 2021). Study-level background: The study examined T cell repertoires in 200 to 300 patients with early-stage NSCLC and compared tumors with uninvolved tumor-adjacent lungs. The cohort was made up of 200 to 250 treatment-naive NSCLC patients whose localized lung tumors had been resected. NSCLC patients had a mean age of roughly 66 years, and 120 to 150 were male and about a hundred female. What the research found in general, with its limitations: Because multi-region tumor sequencing was not done, intratumor heterogeneity could not be ruled out. Of the top 100 tumor clones, a median of 57 were detected in paired uninvolved adjacent lung; about 26 were also among that lung's top 100. Because the study design was exploratory, TCR variables were selected using unadjusted p-values without false-discovery rate correction. Higher T cell density in blood was associated with longer overall survival, whereas higher clonality in adjacent lung was associated with shorter survival. Uninvolved tumor-adjacent lung showed the highest T cell clonality, higher than tumor, which suggests more focused antigenic responses in the uninvolved tumor-adjacent lung.

The trim is 3 bases for V and 0 bases for J, with a gap of 8 bases between the germline ends. Including cysteine and phenylalanine, the CDR3 has 14 amino acids. Solely the CDR3 DNA is kept, with 42 bases framed from the first base. The germline V gene specifies SGHVS as CDR1 and FQNEAQ as CDR2. At diagnosis, peripheral blood, uninvolved tumor-adjacent lung and tumor were collected and stored as a combination of fresh-frozen and FFPE material. Blood samples were analyzed as peripheral blood mononuclear cells for TCR repertoire profiling. This clone appeared a few times. It lacks a known antigen. No base quality values were provided; no much bigger clone lies one nucleotide off. The immunoSEQ Assay was used to sequence TCR beta CDR3 regions from DNA. In the original analysis: To compute T cell density, TCR beta template counts were normalized to usable DNA, which was estimated by amplifying housekeeping genes. Richness was estimated using the preseqR package, with extrapolation to 400,000 templates for PBMC samples and to 120,000 templates for tissue samples. Clonality was taken to be one minus Pielou's evenness. Tissue-enriched TCRs were identified through differential abundance testing performed on productive amino-acid clonotypes, with a minimum total count of 5 and an alpha of 0.1. The Jaccard Index and the Morisita Overlap Index were used to measure repertoire overlap between compartments. GLIPH grouped TCR beta CDR3s together with public tetramer-defined viral CDR3s, and a viral motif had to include at least three viral sequences and also show V-gene enrichment. Held by TCRdb, this immuneACCESS table contains in-frame sequences only and omits some clones. Under half of the omission traces to an unresolved V gene where checked; the cause of the rest is unknown. D and trimming were read from the DNA, whereas the V and J calls and clone size are those reported in that table. The sample has 25,000 to 30,000 clones on record, approximately 78% of them singletons. The ten largest clonotypes hold roughly 4.5% of the sample.

The clonotype originates from a woman between 35 and 75 years old with stage I lung adenocarcinoma. The chain joins TRBV7-8 to TRBJ1-2; the D gene is not confidently resolved. Source: peripheral blood, taken before any cancer treatment. The CDR3 reads as follows: CASSFTGTNYGYTF. The sequence in DNA is TGTGCCAGCAGCTTTACCGGGACTAACTATGGCTACACCTTC.